The 13 T cell receptor beta chains reported below all come from one sample, sequenced in a study of blood T cell repertoires in COVID-19. Profiled with immunoSEQ multiplex PCR; TCRdb holds only in-frame clones, not every one. Seen here are about 180,000 clones, approximately 80% observed once, and the top ten hold 13% to 15%. Sequenced material: PBMCs or T cells enriched from blood (not recorded which). These receptors originate from a man aged 55 to 70 who had been exposed to COVID-19.

This sequence joins TRBV21-1 and TRBJ1-2; the table's TRBD1 call for D was not verified on the DNA. TRBV21-1 is reported as a pseudogene. This CDR3 region has 15 residues. DNA of the CDR3: TGTGCCAGCAGCAAAAGGGGGGACAGGGTATTTTGCTACACCTTC. Translating gives CASSKRGDRVFCYTF.

The V call is TRBV5-1, the J call TRBJ2-1, with a weak D call TRBD1 (6 bases). The CDR3 has 13 amino acids. Between the trimmed V and J ends, which lost 4 bases and 5 bases, there was a span of 10 bases. CDR1 is SGHRS, CDR2 YFSETQ, per germline. CDR3 DNA sequence: TGCGCCAGCAGCGTCGGGACAAACAATGAGCAGTTCTTC. Protein sequence: CASSVGTNNEQFF.

The genes are TRBV4-2 and TRBJ1-3, with TRBD1 matching 7 bases. The CDR3 spans 17 residues. Germline loops: CDR1 LGHNA, CDR2 YNFKEQ. V shed 3 bases, J shed 0 bases, and the junction held 8 bases outside the gene matches. CDR3 amino acids: CASSQARTGLSGNTIYF. DNA for the CDR3: TGTGCCAGCAGCCAGGCCAGGACAGGTCTCTCTGGAAACACCATATATTTT.

The V call is TRBV7-2, the J call TRBJ2-1, with D possibly being TRBD2 (5 bases). Germline CDR1 SGHTA, CDR2 FQGNSA. With 2 bases removed from V and 8 bases from J, the gap between germline ends came to 10 bases. The CDR3 totals 13 residues. The CDR3 spells CASSLTSIYEQFF. In nucleotides, the CDR3 is TGTGCCAGCAGCTTAACTAGTATTTATGAGCAGTTCTTC.

This CDR3 is CAISLTTGEGETQYF. The CDR3 DNA is TGTGCCATCAGCCTTACGACAGGGGAAGGAGAGACCCAGTACTTC. The V gene is TRBV10-3, the J gene TRBJ2-5, with 8 bases that match TRBD1. CDR1 ENHRY and CDR2 SYGVKD come from the germline V gene. Trimming took 6 bases from V and 4 from J; bases not matched to a gene: 10. The CDR3 covers 15 residues.

J is TRBJ2-3 and V is TRBV28, with D possibly TRBD1 on 6 matching bases. Per germline, CDR1 MDHEN and CDR2 SYDVKM. Trimming stripped 7 bases from V and 2 bases from J, with 16 bases between. CDR3 length: 15 amino acids. CDR3 nucleotide sequence: TGTGCCAGCACCGGGACCGGGACATTCACAGATACGCAGTATTTT. Protein: CASTGTGTFTDTQYF.

The rearrangement links TRBV11-2 to TRBJ2-5; 10 bases match TRBD1. This CDR3 spans 15 amino acids. Germline CDR1 and CDR2: SGHAT and FQNNGV. V shed 5 bases and J 4 bases; nucleotides not matched to a gene: 7. Here the CDR3 DNA reads TGTGCCAGCAGCCCCGGGACAGGGGTTCGAGAGACCCAGTACTTC. As protein: CASSPGTGVRETQYF. Combining the CDR3 with reference TRBV11-2 and TRBJ2-5 gives the whole variable domain EAGVAQSPRYKIIEKRQSVAFWCNPISGHATLYWYQQILGQGPKLLIQFQNNGVVDDSQLPKDRFSAERLKGVDSTLKIQPAKLEDSAVYLCASSPGTGVRETQYFGPGTRLLVL.

The CDR3 is CASSEYIREETQYF. The CDR3 DNA reads TGTGCCAGCAGTGAATACATCAGGGAAGAGACCCAGTACTTC. The chain recombines TRBV25-1 with TRBJ2-5; D is possibly TRBD1 (5 bases). The length of the CDR3 is 14 residues. Trimming removed 0 bases at V and 3 bases at J, with 8 bases between. Germline values: CDR1 MGHDK, CDR2 SYGVNS. Supplemented by reference TRBV25-1 and TRBJ2-5, the full variable domain reads EADIYQTPRYLVIGTGKKITLECSQTMGHDKMYWYQQDPGMELHLIHYSYGVNSTEKGDLSSESTVSRIRTEHFPLTLESARPSHTSQYLCASSEYIREETQYFGPGTRLLVL.

The chain is built from TRBV7-3 and TRBJ2-3, with 10 nucleotides matching TRBD2. Per germline, CDR1 SGHTA and CDR2 FQGTGA. The CDR3 spans 18 residues. The junction had 8 bases not matched to a gene; V was cut back by 2 bases and J by 0 bases. The CDR3 protein is CASSLLAGALFSTDTQYF. The CDR3 DNA is TGTGCCAGCAGCTTACTAGCGGGAGCCTTATTCAGCACAGATACGCAGTATTTT.

This clone turned up a few times. A read error may account for a junction end that differs from germline. This rearrangement joins TRBV2 to TRBJ2-1; 14 nucleotides line up with TRBD2. CDR3 length: 14 residues. Germline CDR1 SNHLY, CDR2 FYNNEI. The CDR3 protein is CASSLGTSGSSSIF. The CDR3 region has the DNA TGTGCCAGCAGTCTCGGGACTAGCGGGAGCAGTTCGATCTTC.

The chain links TRBV6-5 to TRBJ2-3; unclear D gene. V was shortened by 9 bases and J by 0 bases, with 4 bases between the two germline ends. Germline V gives CDR1 MNHEY, CDR2 SVGAGI. The CDR3 totals 11 residues. The CDR3 sequence: CASQSTDTQYF. In DNA, the CDR3 is TGTGCCAGTCAGAGCACAGATACGCAGTATTTT.

This rearrangement joins TRBV29-1 to TRBJ1-4, with D possibly being TRBD1 (6 bases). Germline lookup yields CDR1 SQVTM and CDR2 ANQGSEA. The CDR3 has 13 residues. Between the trimmed V and J ends, which lost 4 bases and 7 bases, there was a span of 13 bases. This CDR3 is CSVAAGDGEKLFF. The CDR3 nucleotides are TGCAGCGTTGCCGCAGGGGACGGTGAAAAACTGTTTTTT.

A single count supports this clone. V usage is TRBV11-2 and J usage is TRBJ2-3; D is uncertain. This CDR3 region has 12 residues. V lost 1 base to trimming and J lost 5 bases, with 4 bases between them. Germline CDR1 reads SGHAT; CDR2 reads FQNNGV. CDR3 loop: CASSLAGDTQYF. CDR3 DNA: TGTGCCAGCAGCTTAGCAGGAGATACGCAGTATTTT.